Below, 8 T cell receptor beta chains from the same sample are listed, as sequenced in a study of blood T cell repertoires in COVID-19. Produced via immunoSEQ multiplex PCR; TCRdb's table is partial and in-frame only. Here the sample spans roughly 200,000 clones, about 88% being singletons. The sample taken for sequencing was PBMCs or T cells enriched from blood (not recorded which). The receptor set was obtained from a woman in her thirties or forties in a cohort exposed to, infected with or recovered from COVID-19 (not recorded which).

This chain joins TRBV7-9 and TRBJ1-2; TRBD1 is a possible D gene (6 bases). V lost 6 bases and J 7 bases, leaving 12 bases between the germline ends. The germline gives CDR1 SEHNR, CDR2 FQNEAQ (reference sequence). The CDR3 is made up of 12 amino acids. The CDR3 region has the DNA TGTGCCAGCAGTGACAGGCCTCGTGGCTACACCTTC. Encoded protein: CASSDRPRGYTF.

This chain connects TRBV4-1 to TRBJ1-2; no definite D call. Germline V gene lookup returns CDR1 MGHRA and CDR2 YSYEKL. The CDR3 has 13 amino acids. V lost 0 bases and J lost 11, with 13 bases in between. Written as DNA, the CDR3 is TGCGCCAGCAGCCAAGATCAGGCCAGGCCTTACACCTTC. As protein: CASSQDQARPYTF.

V is TRBV7-2 and J is TRBJ1-6; D is possibly TRBD1 (5 bases). The germline CDR1 and CDR2 sequences are SGHTA and FQGNSA. The V and J ends lost 1 base and 7 bases respectively, with 8 bases between them. The CDR3 contains 14 residues. Here the CDR3 reads CASSLVDRNSPLHF. The DNA of the CDR3 is TGTGCCAGCAGCTTAGTCGACAGAAATTCACCCCTCCACTTT.

V gene TRBV5-1 combines with J gene TRBJ2-1; D is perhaps TRBD2 (6 bases). The CDR3 consists of 21 residues. Germline V lookup: CDR1 SGHRS, CDR2 YFSETQ. Deletions cut 2 bases from V and 5 bases from J, with 32 bases between. CDR3 amino acids: CASSFIAGSRGSPPYNNEQFF. The CDR3 DNA sequence: TGCGCCAGCAGCTTCATTGCGGGATCGCGGGGCTCCCCCCCCTACAACAATGAGCAGTTCTTC.

This clone was seen only once. The rearrangement joins TRBV2 to TRBJ2-2; maybe TRBD1 (7 bases). Germline assignment: CDR1 SNHLY and CDR2 FYNNEI. The CDR3 totals 15 residues. Trimming cost V 6 bases and J 6 bases, with 17 bases left between them. CDR3: CASSRQGGKAGELFF. In nucleotides, the CDR3 is TGTGCCAGCAGCAGACAGGGAGGAAAGGCCGGGGAGCTGTTTTTT.

The chain has TRBV6-2 or TRBV6-3 and TRBJ2-7; 9 nucleotides agree with TRBD1. The V gene's germline CDR1 is MNHEY and CDR2 SVGEGT. Trimming removed 5 bases from V and 5 bases from J; junction bases left unmatched: 7. The CDR3 contains 14 residues. CDR3 nucleotides: TGTGCCAGCAGTCTGACAGGGGGGTCCGACGAGCAGTACTTC. It encodes CASSLTGGSDEQYF.

CDR3 residues: CASSSWTGGAYQPQHF. CDR3 nucleotide sequence: TGTGCCAGCAGTTCCTGGACAGGGGGCGCATATCAGCCCCAGCATTTT. V and J are TRBV6-2 or TRBV6-3 and TRBJ1-5; TRBD1 aligns across 11 bases. The germline V gene has CDR1 MNHEY and CDR2 SVGEGT. CDR3 size: 16 residues. V shed 4 bases, J shed 5 bases, and the junction held 7 bases outside the gene matches.

The rearrangement links TRBV6-6 to TRBJ1-1, with TRBD1 matching 10 bases. J lost 6 bases, V lost 3 bases, and 10 bases had no gene match. Germline lookup yields CDR1 MNHNY and CDR2 SVGAGI (reference sequence). There are 16 residues in the CDR3. DNA for the CDR3: TGTGCCAGCAGTTATTCCGGGACAGGGGAGAGGGCTGAAGCTTTCTTT. It codes for CASSYSGTGERAEAFF.